A selection of T cell receptor beta chains follows, all from one sample in a study of CD8 T cells in Susac syndrome. One entry per CDR3 protein, called by TCRdb with MiXCR from the immunoSEQ multiplex PCR reads. The table includes approximately 53,000 distinct CDR3 sequences, roughly 93% detected once. The sample comprised CD8+ T cells from PBMCs. All receptors derive from a human donor with multiple sclerosis. The conserved cysteine and the conserved F or W are not part of the CDR3 here. Fields, in order: CDR3 length, V gene, J gene, CDR3 protein.

cdr3_length: 11; v_call: TRBV4-3; j_call: TRBJ1-4; cdr3_aa: ASSQVVQGILF
cdr3_length: 13; v_call: TRBV3-1; j_call: TRBJ1-1; cdr3_aa: ASSQDGVTGGEAF
cdr3_length: 12; v_call: TRBV28; j_call: TRBJ2-5; cdr3_aa: ASSLLGTQETQY
cdr3_length: 13; v_call: TRBV4-3; j_call: TRBJ1-1; cdr3_aa: ASSLQTGMRTEVF
cdr3_length: 13; v_call: TRBV11-2; j_call: TRBJ2-2; cdr3_aa: ASSPWTVNTGELF
cdr3_length: 13; v_call: TRBV6-5; j_call: TRBJ2-7; cdr3_aa: ASSLSGTSGYEQY
cdr3_length: 13; v_call: TRBV10-1; j_call: TRBJ2-7; cdr3_aa: ASSESSWSSYEQY
cdr3_length: 12; v_call: TRBV7-3; j_call: TRBJ2-2; cdr3_aa: ASSLFPNTGELF
cdr3_length: 10; v_call: TRBV7-9; j_call: TRBJ2-7; cdr3_aa: ASSLEYYEQY
cdr3_length: 13; v_call: TRBV12-3/TRBV12-4; j_call: TRBJ1-4; cdr3_aa: ASSRPTDAGEKLF
cdr3_length: 12; v_call: TRBV13; j_call: TRBJ2-5; cdr3_aa: ASSSRTGKETQY
cdr3_length: 12; v_call: TRBV20-1; j_call: TRBJ2-7; cdr3_aa: SASLSGVGYEQY
cdr3_length: 12; v_call: TRBV6-2/TRBV6-3; j_call: TRBJ1-5; cdr3_aa: ASSISLANQPQH
cdr3_length: 14; v_call: TRBV7-9; j_call: TRBJ2-5; cdr3_aa: ASSFLAGGNQETQY
cdr3_length: 13; v_call: TRBV6-4; j_call: TRBJ2-1; cdr3_aa: ASSPNQGSGNEQF
cdr3_length: 15; v_call: TRBV4-2; j_call: TRBJ2-7; cdr3_aa: ASSQEGRGAFFYEQY
cdr3_length: 12; v_call: TRBV4-2; j_call: TRBJ2-6; cdr3_aa: ASSQESGANVLT
cdr3_length: 12; v_call: TRBV15; j_call: TRBJ1-4; cdr3_aa: ATSSVRESEKLF
cdr3_length: 15; v_call: TRBV3-1; j_call: TRBJ2-1; cdr3_aa: ASSQTKQDGTYNEQF
cdr3_length: 14; v_call: TRBV30; j_call: TRBJ2-3; cdr3_aa: AWSIGLAGVLDTQY
cdr3_length: 11; v_call: TRBV29-1; j_call: TRBJ2-7; cdr3_aa: SVEDLPGYEQY
cdr3_length: 9; v_call: TRBV4-1; j_call: TRBJ2-5; cdr3_aa: ASSQLETQY
cdr3_length: 13; v_call: TRBV12-5; j_call: TRBJ2-1; cdr3_aa: ASGPGQGAYNEQF
cdr3_length: 13; v_call: TRBV19; j_call: TRBJ1-1; cdr3_aa: ASIPRAVFVTEAF
cdr3_length: 14; v_call: TRBV6-5; j_call: TRBJ1-3; cdr3_aa: ASSYSAGAYGNTIY
cdr3_length: 11; v_call: TRBV6-5; j_call: TRBJ1-1; cdr3_aa: ASGQDLNTEAF
cdr3_length: 13; v_call: TRBV5-1; j_call: TRBJ1-2; cdr3_aa: ASSLQLNGNYGYT
cdr3_length: 11; v_call: TRBV10-2; j_call: TRBJ1-1; cdr3_aa: ASSYQENTEAF
cdr3_length: 15; v_call: TRBV29-1; j_call: TRBJ1-3; cdr3_aa: SVENTPEIDPGNTIY
cdr3_length: 11; v_call: TRBV7-9; j_call: TRBJ2-2; cdr3_aa: ASSPPGAGELF
cdr3_length: 12; v_call: TRBV7-9; j_call: TRBJ2-4; cdr3_aa: ASSSLGSGDIQY
cdr3_length: 13; v_call: TRBV5-1; j_call: TRBJ1-2; cdr3_aa: ASKGTGGARYGYT
cdr3_length: 12; v_call: TRBV29-1; j_call: TRBJ1-1; cdr3_aa: SLHLGGMNTEAF
cdr3_length: 11; v_call: TRBV25-1; j_call: TRBJ1-1; cdr3_aa: ASSPEGWTEAF
cdr3_length: 12; v_call: TRBV4-3; j_call: TRBJ2-5; cdr3_aa: ASSQDRDRETQY
cdr3_length: 12; v_call: TRBV28; j_call: TRBJ2-5; cdr3_aa: ASSPRLAEETQY
cdr3_length: 12; v_call: TRBV10-3; j_call: TRBJ2-5; cdr3_aa: AISDMGSQETQY
cdr3_length: 13; v_call: TRBV7-3; j_call: TRBJ2-5; cdr3_aa: ASSNAGGKQETQY
cdr3_length: 14; v_call: TRBV19; j_call: TRBJ2-1; cdr3_aa: ASSHWDPAIYNEQF
cdr3_length: 12; v_call: TRBV7-9; j_call: TRBJ2-5; cdr3_aa: ASSFVQSQETQY
cdr3_length: 15; v_call: TRBV15; j_call: TRBJ2-1; cdr3_aa: ATSKTLWGGAMDEQF
cdr3_length: 12; v_call: TRBV20-1; j_call: TRBJ2-2; cdr3_aa: SAQLGTNTGELF
cdr3_length: 9; v_call: TRBV6-2/TRBV6-3; j_call: TRBJ2-7; cdr3_aa: ASSYGDEQY
cdr3_length: 13; v_call: TRBV4-1; j_call: TRBJ1-2; cdr3_aa: ASRTIQGPRKGYT
cdr3_length: 13; v_call: TRBV28; j_call: TRBJ1-5; cdr3_aa: ASSLSGGEGQPQH
cdr3_length: 14; v_call: TRBV13; j_call: TRBJ2-7; cdr3_aa: ASSPRTGSLIYEQY
cdr3_length: 11; v_call: TRBV10-3; j_call: TRBJ2-1; cdr3_aa: AISESGVNEQF
cdr3_length: 11; v_call: TRBV7-9; j_call: TRBJ2-7; cdr3_aa: ASSLEDRYEQY
cdr3_length: 12; v_call: TRBV3-1; j_call: TRBJ1-1; cdr3_aa: ASSQTQGNTEAF
cdr3_length: 14; v_call: TRBV7-9; j_call: TRBJ2-1; cdr3_aa: ASSLQGARSYNEQF
cdr3_length: 15; v_call: TRBV14; j_call: TRBJ2-1; cdr3_aa: ASSQDGRDSSYNEQF
cdr3_length: 11; v_call: TRBV7-9; j_call: TRBJ2-5; cdr3_aa: ASKGQGRGTQY
cdr3_length: 14; v_call: TRBV23-1; j_call: TRBJ1-3; cdr3_aa: ASSHSDRDSGNTIY
cdr3_length: 14; v_call: TRBV14; j_call: TRBJ2-1; cdr3_aa: ASSQEWTGAYNEQF